Given below is one TCR beta chain in context. These data originate in a study of cytomegalovirus exposure and HLA in healthy donors. Vbeta (60) and Jbeta (13) primers were used in the PCR. Methods used by the authors: Later analysis identified roughly 82 million unique TCR beta chains, around 10 million shared. Some clones are missing from TCRdb's copy, which holds only in-frame ones; the method was immunoSEQ multiplex PCR. The DNA gave D and trimming, while V, J and clone size come from that table. Of over 80,000 clones in the sample, 73% were seen once. CDR1 SGHRS and CDR2 YFSETQ come from the germline V gene. V dropped 4 bases and J dropped 10; count of bases not matched to a gene: 12. This CDR3 is 14 amino acids long.

This sequence originates from a man aged 35-49 years in good health and CMV-seronegative. The genes are TRBV5-1 and TRBJ1-1; 8 bases agree with TRBD1. The source material was PBMCs. The CDR3 DNA reads as TGCGCCAGCAGCGATGGCCCACAGGGGGTAAGAGCTTTCTTT. Protein: CASSDGPQGVRAFF.